Sequencing of this TCR beta chain was carried out in a study of T cell responses to AZD1222 COVID-19 vaccine. Study-wide findings and caveats: Spike-specific TCR breadth rose after two AZD1222 doses, and depth rose as well. Spike-spanning, vaccine-associated CD4 TCRs were dominant at 160-218 and 743-854. Unmutated variant regions are reportedly the target of nearly half of TCRs that are spike-specific. Donors skewed white British and female; clonal diversity was possibly underestimated.

Details on this clone: Its antigen is unknown.

Here immunoSEQ multiplex PCR was the method, and the copy in TCRdb shows in-frame clones only, minus some. Of some 110,000 clones in the sample, more than 70% are singletons; the top ten hold less than 9.5%. Germline assignment: CDR1 LGHNA and CDR2 YSLEER. This CDR3 is 16 amino acids long. The germline V and J ends were trimmed by 1 base and 7 bases, with 16 bases remaining between them. J is TRBJ1-4 and V is TRBV4-3; a possible D gene is TRBD1 (6 bases). Sample: peripheral blood, taken on day 0 of AZD1222 vaccination. The receptor was isolated from an adult in good health. CDR3 loop: CASSQGSGGRVEKLFF. The CDR3 DNA is TGCGCCAGCAGCCAAGGGAGCGGGGGGCGAGTTGAAAAACTGTTTTTT.